This T cell receptor beta chain derives from a study of blood T cells in healthy people across ages. This clonotype was counted between two and nine times. A second PCR, run for roughly 7 to 11 cycles, used a sample-barcoded 5' primer plus a J-beta primer mix. One entry per CDR3 protein results from TCRdb running MiXCR on the 5' RACE reads. The sample includes 540,000 or so distinct CDR3 sequences, around 24% of them seen just once. Germline lookup yields CDR1 SGHDN and CDR2 FVKESK. This CDR3 comprises 14 residues. V trimming: 7 bases; J trimming: 10 bases; junction bases outside the gene matches: 6. This sample also belongs to another study, concerning T cells of mothers and their children. As that report states: Donation involved a few healthy Caucasian mothers and the six children that they had. Related mother and child pairs showed slightly greater overlap (not significant) than unrelated pairs did.

The chain couples TRBV14 to TRBJ1-6; 11 bases agree with TRBD1. The source material was blood. The TCR sequence derives from a boy between 5 and 17 years old in good health. The DNA of the CDR3 is TGTGCCAGCACCCGGACAGGGGGCAGGTCACCCCTCCACTTT. It encodes CASTRTGGRSPLHF.